These 2 T cell receptor beta chains were sequenced from one sample in a study of blood T cell repertoires in COVID-19. The protocol was immunoSEQ multiplex PCR, while the TCRdb copy is restricted to in-frame clones and leaves out a portion. The data hold some 300,000 clones, with 90% observed a single time. Source material: peripheral blood. The receptor set was obtained from a woman aged 45-65 years with COVID-19, enrolled during active disease.

The genes are TRBV3-1 (or the pseudogene TRBV3-2) and TRBJ2-1; D is possibly TRBD2 (6 bases). Trimming pared 1 base from V and 0 bases from J, leaving 19 bases between. Germline V gene lookup returns CDR1 LGHDT and CDR2 YNNKEL (reference sequence). The CDR3 contains 19 residues. CDR3 DNA: TGTGCCAGCAGCCAAGTTTATTTGGGCGGGGTAAGCTCCTACAATGAGCAGTTCTTC. Protein: CASSQVYLGGVSSYNEQFF.

This sequence joins TRBV5-1 and TRBJ2-3; D perhaps matches TRBD1 (6 bases). Trimming removed 4 bases from V and 3 bases from J, with 15 bases in between. CDR3 length: 15 amino acids. The germline CDR1 and CDR2 sequences are SGHRS and YFSETQ. CDR3 residues: CASSPGQGMTDTQYF. Here the CDR3 DNA reads TGCGCCAGCAGCCCGGGCCAGGGGATGACAGATACGCAGTATTTT.